The present TCR beta chain was sequenced within a study of OX40 agonist ivuxolimab in advanced cancers. Profiling relied on immunoSEQ multiplex PCR, and the TCRdb table lists in-frame clones only, not all of them. The sample lists fewer than 85,000 clones, about 89% occurring once. Trimming removed 2 bases from V and 3 bases from J; junction bases left unmatched: 6. Germline V gives CDR1 LNHNV, CDR2 YYDKDF (reference sequence). The CDR3 runs to 16 residues. This receptor was taken from an adult with an advanced solid tumor such as melanoma, head and neck, liver or kidney cancer. J is TRBJ2-1 and V is TRBV15; 8 bases agree with TRBD2. The sample here was CD4+ or CD8+ T cells sorted from blood, taken in a trial of the OX40 agonist ivuxolimab. The CDR3 bases are TGTGCCACCAGCAGATCCCCGGGGGGGAACTACAATGAGCAGTTCTTC. Amino acids: CATSRSPGGNYNEQFF. The full variable domain, in which reference TRBV15 and TRBJ2-1 provide the parts outside the CDR3, is DAMVIQNPRYQVTQFGKPVTLSCSQTLNHNVMYWYQQKSSQAPKLLFHYYDKDFNNEADTPDNFQSRRPNTSFCFLDIRSPGLGDTAMYLCATSRSPGGNYNEQFFGPGTRLTVL.